This is a list of T cell receptor beta chains from one sample in a study of blood T cells in healthy people across ages. TCRdb analysed the 5' RACE reads with MiXCR anew, one entry per CDR3 protein. The table shows fewer than 600,000 distinct CDR3 sequences, with about 25% occurring only once. This sample also appeared in a second study, on T cells of mothers and their children.

Sequencing used blood. The receptors originated from a boy aged 2 to 10 in good health. Each CDR3 is given with its conserved first and last residue. D genes are given only for firm matches. Clone size is shown for a subset of rows, as once, few, many or a class of expanded clone.

-,-,TRBJ1-2,TRBV3-1,TGTGCCAGCAGCCGACAGGCCCATGGCTACACCTTC,CASSRQAHGYTF
-,-,TRBJ1-2,TRBV10-3,TGTGCCATCAGCGCCGGGGGCCGTTCCTTTAACTATGGCCACACCTTC,CAISAGGRSFNYGHTF
-,-,TRBJ2-3,TRBV7-9,TGTGCCAGCAGCTCTTCGGCGGGCGGCACAGATACGCAGTATTTT,CASSSSAGGTDTQYF
-,TRBD2,TRBJ2-7,TRBV11-2,TGTGCCAGCAGCTTACGGGGGGGCCCCTCCTACGAGCAGTACTTC,CASSLRGGPSYEQYF
-,-,TRBJ1-4,TRBV2,TGTGCCAGCAAAGGAATCGGAGAAAAACTGTTTTTT,CASKGIGEKLFF
-,-,TRBJ1-1,TRBV4-1,TGCGCCAGCAGCCAAGTGGCCAGGAACACTGAAGCTTTCTTT,CASSQVARNTEAFF
many,-,TRBJ2-7,TRBV12-3/TRBV12-4,TGTGCCAGCAGCCCCCCGGGGAGTTCCTACGAGCAGTACTTC,CASSPPGSSYEQYF
few,TRBD2,TRBJ2-2,TRBV6-2/TRBV6-3,TGTGCCAGCAGTGACCGACTAGCGGGAAACACCGGGGAGCTGTTTTTT,CASSDRLAGNTGELFF
few,-,TRBJ1-4,TRBV9,TGTGCCAGCAGCGCGGGACCCAGTAATGAAAAACTGTTTTTT,CASSAGPSNEKLFF
few,-,TRBJ1-1,TRBV4-2,TGTGCCAGCAGCCAAGGGGAGGGCGGGACGATGAACACTGAAGCTTTCTTT,CASSQGEGGTMNTEAFF
-,-,TRBJ2-3,TRBV27,TGTGCCAGCAGTTTAAACAGGGATAGCACAGATACGCAGTATTTT,CASSLNRDSTDTQYF
-,-,TRBJ1-1,TRBV6-1,TGTGCCAGCAGCTCTCCTTCGGACGGACGCATGAACACTGAAGCTTTCTTT,CASSSPSDGRMNTEAFF
-,TRBD2,TRBJ2-1,TRBV29-1,TGTCATGGGGTTACTAGCGCTGAGCAGTTCTTC,CHGVTSAEQFF
-,-,TRBJ1-4,TRBV2,TGTGCCAGCCCACTTCCCCGCTGTCATGAAAAACTGTTTTTT,CASPLPRCHEKLFF